Listed here are 5 T cell receptor beta chains from one sample, sequenced in a study of CD8+CD57+ T cells in acquired aplastic anemia. Individuals selected for sequencing had exhibited CD8+CD57+ cell expansion on flow cytometry. Investigators profiled TCR beta VDJ and CDR3 from genomic DNA template. TCRdb itself ran the reads through MiXCR, one entry per CDR3 protein. The data contain 150,000 to 200,000 distinct CDR3 sequences, 48% of them singletons. The sample taken for sequencing was sorted CD4+, CD8+, or CD8+CD57+ T cells (not recorded which) from PBMCs. All receptors derive from a human donor with aplastic anemia.

This clonotype was recorded at least ten times. The gene calls are TRBV5-6 and TRBJ2-6, with D maybe TRBD1 (6 bases). Looked up from germline, CDR1 is SGHDT and CDR2 is YYEEEE. CDR3 length equals 17 residues. V dropped 5 bases and J dropped 0 bases, with 15 bases sitting between them. DNA of the CDR3: TGTGCCAGCAGGAGCCCGGGACAAAGCTCTGGGGCCAACGTCCTGACTTTC. This translates into CASRSPGQSSGANVLTF.

This clonotype was observed a few times. This rearrangement joins TRBV10-3 to TRBJ2-3; D gene uncertain. CDR1 and CDR2 (germline): ENHRY, SYGVKD. With 8 bases removed from V and 0 bases from J, the gap between germline ends came to 12 bases. This CDR3 comprises 14 residues. The CDR3: CAIGSEASTDTQYF. In nucleotides, the CDR3 is TGTGCCATCGGAAGCGAGGCTAGCACAGATACGCAGTATTTT.

This clonotype showed up many times. The V and J genes are TRBV19 and TRBJ1-4, with D tentatively TRBD1 (5 bases). The CDR3 contains 14 residues. Trimming removed 5 bases from V and 8 bases from J, with 15 bases in between. Germline values: CDR1 LNHDA, CDR2 SQIVND (reference sequence). The CDR3 region is CASSRLSGDEKLFF. For the CDR3, the DNA is TGTGCCAGTAGTCGTCTATCCGGGGACGAAAAACTGTTTTTT.

Many counts were recorded for this clonotype. This chain links TRBV15 with TRBJ1-2, with 9 bases that match TRBD1. The CDR3 contains 13 residues. Germline loops: CDR1 LNHNV, CDR2 YYDKDF (reference sequence). V shed 3 bases and J 8 bases; nucleotides not matched to a gene: 4. This chain's CDR3 is CATSREDRGGYTF. The CDR3 DNA reads as TGTGCCACCAGCAGGGAAGACAGGGGGGGCTACACCTTC. The complete variable domain, with remaining parts taken from reference TRBV15 and TRBJ1-2, reads DAMVIQNPRYQVTQFGKPVTLSCSQTLNHNVMYWYQQKSSQAPKLLFHYYDKDFNNEADTPDNFQSRRPNTSFCFLDIRSPGLGDTAMYLCATSREDRGGYTFGSGTRLTVV.

The chain uses TRBV24-1 and TRBJ2-7, with 7 bases identical to TRBD1. This CDR3 is 14 amino acids long. Trimming cost V 5 bases and J 3 bases; bases outside gene matches: 6. CDR1 is KGHDR and CDR2 is SFDVKD in the germline V gene. This CDR3 reads CATSGGGAGYEQYF. The CDR3 DNA reads as TGTGCCACCAGTGGAGGGGGCGCGGGCTACGAGCAGTACTTC.